This T cell receptor (beta chain) was observed in a study of OX40 agonist ivuxolimab in advanced cancers. Study overall: Patients with prior anti-PD-1, anti-PD-L1 or anti-CTLA-4 therapy were eligible; 35% to 45% had some. Two patients with cutaneous melanoma and one with hepatocellular carcinoma, three in total, showed partial responses. Findings of the study overall: The mean number of expanded clones was higher in CD8+ T cells than in CD4+. Low normalized clonal expansion also occurred in some nonresponding patients.

Sequenced by immunoSEQ multiplex PCR; TCRdb stores in-frame clones only, minus some. The sample lists roughly 90,000 clones, 94% occurring once. In the case of this clone: Its antigen is unidentified.

The CDR3 loop spans 16 amino acids. V gave up 4 bases and J gave up 5 bases, with 21 bases separating them. Looked up from germline, CDR1 is SGHNT and CDR2 is YYREEE (reference sequence). Material: CD4+ or CD8+ T cells sorted from blood, obtained in a trial of the OX40 agonist ivuxolimab. This chain joins TRBV5-4 and TRBJ2-5, with D possibly being TRBD2 (6 bases). This receptor was obtained from an adult with an advanced solid tumor such as melanoma, head and neck, liver or kidney cancer. The CDR3 DNA is TGTGCCAGCAGCGGTGAAATAGCGGAGGTTGGGGAGACCCAGTACTTC. It translates to CASSGEIAEVGETQYF.